The 4 T cell receptor beta chains below were found in one sample sequenced in a study of T cell repertoires in cytomegalovirus infection. Via MiXCR, TCRdb re-called the reads, giving one row per CDR3 protein. The table shows approximately 89,000 distinct CDR3 sequences, with about 31% occurring only once. These receptors' antigens are unknown. The specimen was CD8+ T cells from cultured PBMCs, collected from culture after CMV antigen stimulation. The receptors here all came from a human donor in good health (CMV status not recorded). Some clones in this sample may be carry-over from other donors' samples.

The chain recombines TRBV9 with TRBJ2-1; 7 bases fit TRBD2. The J segment lost 4 bases and the V segment lost 6 bases, leaving 4 bases of the junction unmatched. This CDR3 has 13 amino acids. Germline CDR1 reads SGDLS; CDR2 reads YYNGEE. The CDR3 region has the DNA TGTGCCAGCATGGACGGGGGGTACAATGAGCAGTTCTTC. Translation: CASMDGGYNEQFF.

This clonotype was counted between two and nine times. The chain recombines TRBV5-4 with TRBJ2-1, with D perhaps matching TRBD2 (5 bases). Trimming pared 4 bases from V and 8 bases from J, leaving 13 bases between. Germline V gene lookup returns CDR1 SGHNT and CDR2 YYREEE (reference sequence). The CDR3 has 13 amino acids. CDR3 nucleotides: TGTGCCAGCAGCAGAGTGGGAGACCATGAGCAGTTCTTC. This gives the protein CASSRVGDHEQFF. The whole variable domain, remainder taken from reference TRBV5-4 and TRBJ2-1, is ETGVTQSPTHLIKTRGQQVTLRCSSQSGHNTVSWYQQALGQGPQFIFQYYREEENGRGNFPPRFSGLQFPNYSSELNVNALELDDSALYLCASSRVGDHEQFFGPGTRLTVL.

This clonotype showed up just once. The V and J genes are TRBV27 and TRBJ2-7, with 8 bases fitting TRBD1. From germline, CDR1 is MNHEY and CDR2 SMNVEV (reference sequence). The junction had 10 bases not matched to a gene; V was cut back by 6 bases and J by 3 bases. The CDR3 loop spans 15 amino acids. CDR3 coding DNA: TGTGCCAGCAGCTACGGACAGGGACCGTTCTACGAGCAGTACTTC. Translation gives CASSYGQGPFYEQYF.

This clonotype was recorded at least ten times. V is TRBV7-8 and J is TRBJ1-1; D is unclear. Germline CDR1 is SGHVS and CDR2 is FQNEAQ. The CDR3 runs to 15 residues. V was shortened by 1 base and J by 0 bases, with 9 bases between the two germline ends. The CDR3 bases are TGTGCCAGCAGCTTAGTTTCCTACATGAACACTGAAGCTTTCTTT. Translating it yields CASSLVSYMNTEAFF. The full variable domain, in which reference TRBV7-8 and TRBJ1-1 provide the parts outside the CDR3, is GAGVSQSPRYKVAKRGQDVALRCDPISGHVSLFWYQQALGQGPEFLTYFQNEAQLDKSGLPSDRFFAERPEGSVSTLKIQRTQQEDSAVYLCASSLVSYMNTEAFFGQGTRLTVV.